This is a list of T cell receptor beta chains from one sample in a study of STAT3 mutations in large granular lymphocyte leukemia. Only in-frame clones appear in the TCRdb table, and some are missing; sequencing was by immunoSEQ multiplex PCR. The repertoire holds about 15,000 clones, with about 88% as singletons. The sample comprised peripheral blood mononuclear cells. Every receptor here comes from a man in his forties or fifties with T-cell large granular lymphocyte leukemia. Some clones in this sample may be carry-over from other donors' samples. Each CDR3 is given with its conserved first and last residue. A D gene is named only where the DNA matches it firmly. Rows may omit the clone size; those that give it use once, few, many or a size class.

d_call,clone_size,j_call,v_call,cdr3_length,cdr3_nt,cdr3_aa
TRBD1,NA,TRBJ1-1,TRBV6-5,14,TGTGCCAGCACCTTGACAGGGGGGAACACTGAAGCTTTCTTT,CASTLTGGNTEAFF
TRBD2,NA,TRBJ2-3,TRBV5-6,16,TGTGCCAGCAGCGGCCCGGGACTAGGGGACGCAGATACGCAGTATTTT,CASSGPGLGDADTQYF
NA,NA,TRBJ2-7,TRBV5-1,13,TGCGCCAGCAGCTTGGGTTCGGGTAACGAGCAGTACTTC,CASSLGSGNEQYF
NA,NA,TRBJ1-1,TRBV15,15,TGTGCCACCAGCACCGGGGGGTTTGCGGGCACTGAAGCTTTCTTT,CATSTGGFAGTEAFF
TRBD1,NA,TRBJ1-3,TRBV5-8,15,TGTGCCAGCAGCAGAAGTTCGACAGGGGGAAACACCATATATTTT,CASSRSSTGGNTIYF
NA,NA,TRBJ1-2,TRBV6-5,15,TGTGCCAGCAGTTACTCGAGCGCAGGGGCCTTTGGCTACACCTTC,CASSYSSAGAFGYTF
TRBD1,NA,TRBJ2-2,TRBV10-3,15,TGTGCCATCAGTGAGGCGGACAGGGGGACCGGGGAGCTGTTTTTT,CAISEADRGTGELFF
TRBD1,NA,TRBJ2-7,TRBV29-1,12,TGCAGCGTTGGGGGACAGGGGTACGAGCAGTACTTT,CSVGGQGYEQYF
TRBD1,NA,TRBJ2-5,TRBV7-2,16,TGTGCCAGCAGCTCGTGGACAGGGGGCGCCGGAGAGACCCAGTACTTC,CASSSWTGGAGETQYF
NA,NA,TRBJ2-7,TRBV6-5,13,TGTGCCAGCACGCTCGGAGGGTCCTACGAGCAGTACTTC,CASTLGGSYEQYF
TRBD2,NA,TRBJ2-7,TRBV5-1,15,TGCGCCAGCAGCTACCGACTAGCGGGGCTCTACGAGCAGTACTTC,CASSYRLAGLYEQYF
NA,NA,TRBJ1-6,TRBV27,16,TGTGCCAGCAGTTTATACGCGGGACGGAATAATTCACCCCTCCACTTT,CASSLYAGRNNSPLHF
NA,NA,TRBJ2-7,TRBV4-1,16,TGCGCCAGCAGCTCCCGATACCCGACAGATACCTACGAGCAGTACTTC,CASSSRYPTDTYEQYF
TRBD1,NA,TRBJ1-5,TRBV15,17,TGTGCCACCAGCTCCCTGGGACAGGGATCGGGCAATCAGCCCCAGCATTTT,CATSSLGQGSGNQPQHF
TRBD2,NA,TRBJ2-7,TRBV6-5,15,TGTGCCAGCAGTCGGACCGGGACTAGCGGATACGAGCAGTACTTC,CASSRTGTSGYEQYF
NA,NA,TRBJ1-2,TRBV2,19,TGTGCCAGCAGTGAAGCGCTTCCGGCAGGTTCCCGGGTTCGCTATGGCTACACCTTC,CASSEALPAGSRVRYGYTF
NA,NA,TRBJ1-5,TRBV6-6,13,TGTGCCAGCAGACTCGACAGCCCTTCGCCCCAGCATTTT,CASRLDSPSPQHF
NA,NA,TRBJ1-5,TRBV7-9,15,TGTGCCAGCAGCCCGGAGGGGACCGCCAATCAGCCCCAGCATTTT,CASSPEGTANQPQHF
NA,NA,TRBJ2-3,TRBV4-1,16,TGCGCCAGCAGCCAAGCGGACGGGCGAAACACAGATACGCAGTATTTT,CASSQADGRNTDTQYF
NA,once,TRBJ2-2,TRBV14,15,TGTGCCAGCAGCCGATACAGGGACGGCACCGGGGAGCTGTTTTTT,CASSRYRDGTGELFF
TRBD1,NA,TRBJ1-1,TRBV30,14,TGTGCCTGGAGTCCTCCGGGACAGAGATTTAAAGCTTTCTTT,CAWSPPGQRFKAFF